These T cell receptor beta chains were read from a single sample in a study of beta chain features in type 1 diabetes. Clones were sequenced by immunoSEQ multiplex PCR, and TCRdb holds only the in-frame ones, with some missing. This sample has some 250,000 clones; approximately 10% occur once, and the top ten carry over 0.015%. Sequences were obtained from naive CD4+ T cells from blood. These receptors were obtained from a man in his thirties or forties with type 1 diabetes. The conserved cysteine and the conserved F or W are not part of the CDR3 here.

v_gene | CDR3aa
TRBV2 | ASSVQLAGALSSYNEQF
TRBV7-6 | ASNGQGHTEAF
TRBV9 | ASSVVSGGGQTQY
TRBV5-1 | ASSLSKGTDTQY
TRBV4-2 | ASSQEPRNPFPYEQY
TRBV5-1 | ASSPGFFNEKLF
TRBV5-4 | ASSKLAGGDTGELF
TRBV14 | ASSPGGLRSGANVLT
TRBV2 | ASSKQGSGTDTQY
TRBV28 | ASSSWSLWPQH
TRBV29-1 | SVESSDTQY
TRBV4-2 | ASRAGGDTQY
TRBV18 | ANGQGDGANVLT
TRBV2 | ASSGTIKETQY
TRBV7-9 | ASSFEGYGGGYT
TRBV6-1 | ATLTGVYRNEQY
TRBV19 | ASRGLRDPDEQY
TRBV7-2 | ASSRQGNTEAF
TRBV7-2 | ASSSASGVGEQF
TRBV6-6 | ASSHPSGGVGEQY
TRBV7-6 | ASSSAAGANVLT
TRBV28 | ASSFSGQETQY
TRBV7-8 | ASSPSGGAGGELF
TRBV5-1 | ASSLAPGLRGYT
TRBV23-1 | ASSQSIMVQNLAKNIQY
TRBV19 | ASSIYERRTDTQY
TRBV9 | ASSGRQGPYGYT
TRBV11-2 | ASSLGTVTEAF
TRBV5-1 | ASSYHGRGPSYEQY
TRBV4-2 | ASSQVYQGGYEQY
TRBV7-2 | ASSLAGQGETQY
TRBV7-2 | ASSQGYQPQH
TRBV5-1 | ASSLEWLGEEQY